This T cell receptor (beta chain) was recorded in a study of T cell responses to AZD1222 COVID-19 vaccine. Notes on the study in general: With two AZD1222 doses given, Spike-specific TCR breadth and depth both rose. Spike was spanned by vaccine-associated CD4 TCRs, with dominance at 160-218 and 743-854.

The assay was immunoSEQ multiplex PCR, and TCRdb's table has in-frame clones only and misses some. The data contain tens of thousands of clones, roughly 88% of them seen just once; the ten biggest clones take up 1.2% to 1.5%. This clone is a singleton in its sample. What it binds is not known. This CDR3 is 19 amino acids long. The TCR sequence derives from an adult who received the AZD1222 COVID-19 vaccine. The input for sequencing was peripheral blood, taken 28 days after the second AZD1222 dose. The J gene is TRBJ1-5, the V gene TRBV12-1; TRBD1 reflects the table's D call only, with no check against the DNA. TRBV12-1 is a known pseudogene. In DNA form, the CDR3 reads TGTGCCAGCAGCCCCCGACAGGGGGAAAAAACTTCTAGCAATCAGCCCCAGCATTTT. Translated, it gives CASSPRQGEKTSSNQPQHF.